Listed here are 12 T cell receptor beta chains from one sample, sequenced in a study of blood T cell repertoires in COVID-19. TCRdb keeps only in-frame clones here, not all; method: immunoSEQ multiplex PCR. The repertoire holds some 54,000 clones, with around 90% as singletons. Material: peripheral blood. These receptors originate from a man aged 60 to 75 with acute or convalescent COVID-19.

The chain employs TRBV12-3 or TRBV12-4 and TRBJ2-1, with 8 bases matching TRBD2. V shed 5 bases and J 12 bases; nucleotides not matched to a gene: 6. There are 12 residues in the CDR3. CDR3 amino acids: CASSLPGGRQFF. The CDR3 region has the DNA TGTGCCAGCAGTCTCCCGGGGGGGAGGCAGTTCTTC.

The rearrangement links TRBV30 to TRBJ1-4, with D hard to call. With 4 bases removed from V and 5 bases from J, the gap between germline ends came to 5 bases. Per germline, CDR1 GTSNPN and CDR2 SVGIG (reference sequence). The CDR3 has 11 residues. DNA for the CDR3: TGTGCCTGGACCCTCAATGAAAAACTGTTTTTT. Translating it yields CAWTLNEKLFF.

CDR3 residues: CASSLAADRGNSPLHF. The CDR3 DNA follows: TGCGCCAGCAGCTTGGCCGCTGACAGGGGAAATTCACCCCTCCACTTT. The gene calls are TRBV5-1 and TRBJ1-6; 8 bases are a match to TRBD1. The germline V gene encodes CDR1 SGHRS and CDR2 YFSETQ. V gave up 0 bases and J gave up 7 bases; unmatched junction bases: 6. This CDR3 is built from 16 residues.

This chain connects TRBV27 to TRBJ2-6; D not certain. The ends were cut back, 2 bases at V and 0 bases at J, with 8 bases in the middle. The germline CDR1 and CDR2 sequences are MNHEY and SMNVEV (reference sequence). The CDR3 sequence is 16 residues long. CDR3 nucleotides: TGTGCCAGCAGTTTACTAGGCAGCTCTGGGGCCAACGTCCTGACTTTC. Its protein is CASSLLGSSGANVLTF.

This clone showed up just a few times. The chain has TRBV7-2 and TRBJ1-5; the D is unclear. The length of the CDR3 is 14 residues. The V end was cut by 4 bases, the J end by 0 bases, with 7 bases between. Looked up from germline, CDR1 is SGHTA and CDR2 is FQGNSA. The DNA for the CDR3 is TGTGCCAGCAGCTCAGATTATAGCAATCAGCCCCAGCATTTT. This sequence encodes CASSSDYSNQPQHF.

The V call is TRBV6-1, the J call TRBJ1-5; TRBD1 is a possible D gene (6 bases). The germline CDR1 and CDR2 sequences are MNHNS and SASEGT. V dropped 1 base and J dropped 1 base, with 14 bases sitting between them. The CDR3 runs 17 residues. The CDR3 nucleotides are TGTGCCAGCAGTGAAGTTTGGTACAGGGTGAGCAATCAGCCCCAGCATTTT. Its translation: CASSEVWYRVSNQPQHF.

The rearrangement uses TRBV19 and TRBJ2-5; D perhaps matches TRBD1 (6 bases). The CDR3 is made up of 14 amino acids. Germline CDR1 and CDR2: LNHDA and SQIVND (reference sequence). V dropped 10 bases and J dropped 4 bases, with 19 bases sitting between them. Here the CDR3 reads CATRPLGAPETQYF. CDR3 bases: TGTGCCACTAGGCCCCTGGGGGCTCCAGAGACCCAGTACTTC.

The chain carries TRBV5-4 and TRBJ2-1; TRBD2 matches at 9 bases. Unmatched junction bases numbered 6, after V lost 0 bases and J lost 8 bases. The CDR3 extends over 15 amino acids. The germline gives CDR1 SGHNT, CDR2 YYREEE (reference sequence). The CDR3, as DNA: TGTGCCAGCAGCTTGGTTAGCGGGAGAATTGATGAGCAGTTCTTC. This gives the protein CASSLVSGRIDEQFF.

The rearrangement uses TRBV13 and TRBJ1-1; 8 bases align to TRBD1. The CDR3 contains 16 residues. Germline V CDR1 and CDR2: PRHDT, FYEKMQ (reference sequence). Germline trimming cut 4 bases from V and 1 base from J; bases unmatched to any gene: 8. CDR3 sequence (DNA): TGTGCCAGCAGCTCCGGACAGGGACGGGGGAACACTGAAGCTTTCTTT. This gives the protein CASSSGQGRGNTEAFF.

Written as DNA, the CDR3 is TGTGCCAGCAGCGTAGCTGGGGGGTTCGGGTCGCTTAGGGTTGCCGGGGAGCTGTTTTTT. It translates to CASSVAGGFGSLRVAGELFF. The J gene is TRBJ2-2, the V gene TRBV9; D possibly corresponds to TRBD2 (6 bases). The V gene lost 0 bases and the J gene lost 6 bases, with 27 bases spanning the gap. CDR1 SGDLS and CDR2 YYNGEE come from the germline V gene. CDR3 size: 20 residues.

CDR3 sequence reads: CASSGIASGRPYQETQYF. The CDR3 nucleotides are TGTGCCAGTAGTGGGATCGCTAGCGGGAGACCGTACCAAGAGACCCAGTACTTC. The V and J genes are TRBV19 and TRBJ2-5; 10 bases map to TRBD2. J gave up 0 bases and V 5 bases, and 12 bases lay outside the gene matches. CDR1 is LNHDA, CDR2 SQIVND, per germline (reference sequence). The CDR3 runs 18 residues.

In its sample, this clone was seen once. The chain employs TRBV19 and TRBJ2-7; possibly TRBD2 for D (5 bases). CDR3 length: 17 residues. The germline gives CDR1 LNHDA, CDR2 SQIVND (reference sequence). The ends were cut back, 5 bases at V and 5 bases at J, with 25 bases in the middle. The CDR3 DNA reads as TGTGCCAGTAGTGAGGGATCACTCTACACCAGAAGGGACGAGCAGTACTTC. It encodes CASSEGSLYTRRDEQYF.